These 31 T cell receptor beta chains share one sample of origin, sequenced in a study of PD-1 blockade in classical Hodgkin lymphoma. TCRdb keeps only in-frame clones here, not all; method: immunoSEQ multiplex PCR. The sample includes around 50,000 clones, around 89% seen only once; the top ten take more than 11%. The time point: cycle 4 day 1 (C4D1), after 5 to 7 weeks of nivolumab. Following autologous stem cell transplantation, relapse occurred in every patient, and exposure to brentuximab vedotin varied. The sequenced sample was peripheral blood mononuclear cells (PBMCs), obtained before the fourth cycle of nivolumab. Every receptor here comes from a human donor with classical Hodgkin lymphoma.

This clone was observed a single time. The chain combines TRBV2 with TRBJ2-6; no clear D gene. This CDR3 region has 14 residues. The germline V gene has CDR1 SNHLY and CDR2 FYNNEI. With 4 bases removed from V and 0 bases from J, the gap between germline ends came to 4 bases. The chain's CDR3 is CASSANSGANVLTF. CDR3 coding DNA: TGTGCCAGCAGTGCGAACTCTGGGGCCAACGTCCTGACTTTC.

V and J are TRBV5-1 and TRBJ2-3; no clear D. CDR1 and CDR2 (germline): SGHRS, YFSETQ. The germline V and J ends were trimmed by 0 bases and 5 bases, with 4 bases remaining between them. The CDR3 has 12 residues. Here the CDR3 reads CASSLVEDTQYF. CDR3 bases: TGCGCCAGCAGCTTGGTCGAAGATACGCAGTATTTT. Looking up the rest from reference TRBV5-1 and TRBJ2-3 gives the full variable domain: KAGVTQTPRYLIKTRGQQVTLSCSPISGHRSVSWYQQTPGQGLQFLFEYFSETQRNKGNFPGRFSGRQFSNSRSEMNVSTLELGDSALYLCASSLVEDTQYFGPGTRLTVL.

CDR3: CASSHNEQFF. CDR3 bases: TGTGCCAGCAGCCACAATGAGCAGTTCTTC. The chain joins TRBV11-2 to TRBJ2-1, with no clear D. V lost 5 bases, J lost 5 bases, and 1 base lay in between. Germline V lookup: CDR1 SGHAT, CDR2 FQNNGV. This CDR3 contains 10 residues.

The chain joins TRBV9 to TRBJ2-7; D perhaps matches TRBD2 (7 bases). Between the trimmed V and J ends, which lost 0 bases and 2 bases, there was a span of 18 bases. Germline values: CDR1 SGDLS, CDR2 YYNGEE. This CDR3 has 17 residues. The CDR3 region is CASSVDGGAPGTYEQYF. The CDR3 DNA sequence: TGTGCCAGCAGCGTAGATGGGGGGGCCCCGGGAACCTACGAGCAGTACTTC.

This clone was counted a few times. This chain uses TRBV29-1 with TRBJ1-1, with a tentative D call TRBD1 (5 bases). V was shortened by 6 bases and J by 1 base, with 12 bases between the two germline ends. The CDR3 length is 13 residues. Germline V CDR1 and CDR2: SQVTM, ANQGSEA. The CDR3 sequence: CSVRDGKNTEAFF. CDR3 coding DNA: TGCAGCGTGAGGGACGGGAAGAACACTGAAGCTTTCTTT.

This rearrangement joins TRBV29-1 to TRBJ1-4, with a weak D call TRBD1 (6 bases). This CDR3 has 16 residues. Looked up from germline, CDR1 is SQVTM and CDR2 is ANQGSEA. V shed 7 bases and J shed 3 bases, with 21 bases lying between them. CDR3 nucleotides: TGCAGCGCCTACAGAGGGGGGGTATCGCCTAATGAAAAACTGTTTTTT. Protein sequence: CSAYRGGVSPNEKLFF.

In nucleotides, the CDR3 is TGTGCCAGCAGCCCCCGTGGGGGGGCGCTTCCCTACGAGCAGTACTTC. The encoded protein is CASSPRGGALPYEQYF. The rearrangement links TRBV7-9 to TRBJ2-7; D is possibly TRBD2 (7 bases). V lost 5 bases to trimming and J lost 2 bases, with 19 bases between them. The length of the CDR3 is 16 residues. Germline loops: CDR1 SEHNR, CDR2 FQNEAQ (reference sequence).

The V and J genes are TRBV29-1 and TRBJ2-7; D remains unclear. From germline, CDR1 is SQVTM and CDR2 ANQGSEA. Trimming pared 5 bases from V and 6 bases from J, leaving 17 bases between. The CDR3 is 13 amino acids. The CDR3 here is CSVSVVQASEQYF. CDR3 sequence (DNA): TGCAGCGTTTCCGTTGTCCAGGCGTCCGAGCAGTACTTC.

This clone was detected a few times. The CDR3 sequence: CASSPQGPPNEKLFF. The CDR3 bases are TGCGCCAGCAGCCCCCAGGGCCCCCCGAATGAAAAACTGTTTTTT. The chain uses TRBV5-1 and TRBJ1-4, with D possibly matching TRBD1 (5 bases). Germline V gene data show CDR1 as SGHRS and CDR2 as YFSETQ. This CDR3 is built from 15 residues. The V end was cut by 4 bases, the J end by 5 bases, with 15 bases between.

In DNA, the CDR3 is TGTGCCAGCAGCCCCAGGAATTCCCAAGAGACCCAGTACTTC. Residues: CASSPRNSQETQYF. The gene calls are TRBV11-3 and TRBJ2-5; no firm D call. Germline CDR1 SGHNT, CDR2 YENEEA. This CDR3 comprises 14 residues. V dropped 5 bases and J dropped 1 base, with 11 bases sitting between them.

This rearrangement joins TRBV6-1 to TRBJ1-4, with TRBD1 matching 7 bases. From germline, CDR1 is MNHNS and CDR2 SASEGT. The V segment lost 1 base and the J segment 7 bases; nucleotides outside the gene matches: 3. The CDR3 has 14 residues. CDR3 region: CASSEGQGFEKLFF. DNA of the CDR3: TGTGCCAGCAGTGAAGGACAGGGTTTTGAAAAACTGTTTTTT.

This sequence joins TRBV6-5 and TRBJ2-4; D not certain. Germline-derived CDR1 and CDR2 are MNHEY and SVGAGI. The germline V and J ends were trimmed by 4 bases and 1 base, with 8 bases remaining between them. The CDR3 loop spans 14 amino acids. Here the CDR3 reads CASSSLGAKNIQYF. CDR3 in DNA: TGTGCCAGCAGTTCATTAGGGGCCAAAAACATTCAGTACTTC.

J is TRBJ2-3 and V is TRBV19, with D hard to call. Looked up from germline, CDR1 is LNHDA and CDR2 is SQIVND (reference sequence). Trimming stripped 7 bases from V and 0 bases from J, with 20 bases between. CDR3 length equals 17 residues. The CDR3 spells CASNRADWSPSTDTQYF. In DNA, the CDR3 is TGTGCCAGTAACCGCGCCGACTGGTCCCCTAGCACAGATACGCAGTATTTT.

V usage is TRBV7-8 and J usage is TRBJ2-7; D possibly corresponds to TRBD2 (6 bases). CDR1 and CDR2 (germline): SGHVS, FQNEAQ. The V and J ends lost 5 bases and 2 bases respectively, with 16 bases between them. The CDR3 runs to 15 residues. The CDR3 DNA sequence: TGTGCCAGCAGCCGAGTGAGTAGCGGAGCCTACGAGCAGTACTTC. This sequence encodes CASSRVSSGAYEQYF.

This clone was counted once. The CDR3 coding sequence is TGTGCCAGCAGTTGGGGCGGAAGGTACCAAGAGACCCAGTACTTC. It yields the protein CASSWGGRYQETQYF. The rearrangement uses TRBV27 and TRBJ2-5; D perhaps matches TRBD1 (5 bases). The CDR3 contains 15 residues. Germline CDR1 is MNHEY and CDR2 is SMNVEV (reference sequence). The V end lost 4 bases, the J end lost 0 bases, and 12 bases lay between the germline ends.

This sequence joins TRBV7-2 and TRBJ2-3; possibly TRBD1 for D (6 bases). The CDR3 length is 14 residues. Germline V gene sequence: CDR1 SGHTA, CDR2 FQGNSA. V was trimmed by 3 bases and J by 2 bases, leaving 9 bases between them. The CDR3 loop reads CASSLGAFTDTQYF. The CDR3 DNA reads as TGTGCCAGCAGCTTGGGGGCGTTCACAGATACGCAGTATTTT.

The rearrangement links TRBV27 to TRBJ2-1; 10 bases are shared with TRBD2. Germline CDR1 is MNHEY and CDR2 is SMNVEV (reference sequence). Trimming cost V 1 base and J 7 bases; bases outside gene matches: 7. This CDR3 is 16 amino acids long. This CDR3 is CASSLYSSGRGNEQFF. CDR3 coding DNA: TGTGCCAGCAGTTTATATTCTAGCGGGAGAGGGAATGAGCAGTTCTTC.

The chain couples TRBV1 to TRBJ2-5. TRBV1 is reported as a pseudogene. The CDR3 totals 13 residues. The CDR3 protein is CTSSQDAQETQYF. CDR3 DNA: TGCACCAGCAGCCAAGACGCCCAAGAGACCCAGTACTTC.

This clone has only a few counts. This sequence joins TRBV30 and TRBJ1-5; TRBD1 might be the D (6 bases). V was pared by 5 bases and J by 4 bases, with 15 bases between. The CDR3 length is 14 residues. CDR1 is GTSNPN and CDR2 is SVGIG in the germline V gene (reference sequence). The CDR3 sequence is CAWDTGHLNQPQHF. The DNA for the CDR3 is TGTGCCTGGGACACGGGACATCTAAATCAGCCCCAGCATTTT.

The chain employs TRBV27 and TRBJ2-2; tentatively, D is TRBD2 (6 bases). The CDR3 spans 16 residues. V lost 4 bases and J 0 bases, leaving 12 bases between the germline ends. Germline V CDR1 and CDR2: MNHEY, SMNVEV (reference sequence). CDR3 sequence: CASSSGENPNTGELFF. CDR3 DNA sequence: TGTGCCAGCAGTTCGGGGGAGAATCCGAACACCGGGGAGCTGTTTTTT.

This chain connects TRBV6-1 to TRBJ1-5; 7 bases map to TRBD1. This CDR3 comprises 16 residues. Germline assignment: CDR1 MNHNS and CDR2 SASEGT. With V trimmed by 4 bases and J by 1 base, 7 bases remained unmatched. The CDR3 DNA is TGTGCCAGCAGTGTGACCGGGACAGCAAGCAATCAGCCCCAGCATTTT. The encoded protein is CASSVTGTASNQPQHF.

The chain joins TRBV2 to TRBJ1-3; D is ambiguous. Trimming took 5 bases from V and 1 from J, leaving 3 bases between them. Germline assignment: CDR1 SNHLY and CDR2 FYNNEI. The CDR3 runs 12 residues. CDR3 DNA sequence: TGTGCCAGCAGTCCGTCTGGAAACACCATATATTTT. It is translated as CASSPSGNTIYF.

The V and J genes are TRBV7-2 and TRBJ2-3, with TRBD2 identical over 7 bases. The ends lost 2 bases at V and 6 bases at J; junction bases unmatched: 11. The germline V gene encodes CDR1 SGHTA and CDR2 FQGNSA. CDR3 length: 16 residues. The CDR3 nucleotides read TGTGCCAGCAGCTTATCAGCGGGATCCTTACAGGATACGCAGTATTTT. Translation gives CASSLSAGSLQDTQYF.

The chain joins TRBV2 to TRBJ2-7; 7 bases are shared with TRBD1. The CDR3 totals 12 residues. The germline V gene has CDR1 SNHLY and CDR2 FYNNEI. With 11 bases clipped from V and 5 bases from J, the junction kept 9 bases outside the gene matches. The CDR3 is CAGSQGSHEQYF. DNA of the CDR3: TGTGCCGGCTCACAGGGGTCCCACGAGCAGTACTTC.

The V and J genes are TRBV5-1 and TRBJ2-1; 12 bases agree with TRBD2. This CDR3 has 14 residues. Trimming took 4 bases from V and 5 from J; bases not matched to a gene: 1. The germline V gene encodes CDR1 SGHRS and CDR2 YFSETQ. This chain's CDR3 is CASSRTSGNNEQFF. DNA for the CDR3: TGCGCCAGCAGCCGGACTAGCGGGAACAATGAGCAGTTCTTC.

The rearrangement joins TRBV2 to TRBJ2-3; 7 bases are a match to TRBD2. The V and J ends lost 7 bases and 2 bases, in that order; junction bases with no gene match: 15. Looked up from germline, CDR1 is SNHLY and CDR2 is FYNNEI. The CDR3 totals 17 residues. DNA of the CDR3: TGTGCCAGCATGGGAACCGGGACTACGTGGGTCACAGATACGCAGTATTTT. It is translated as CASMGTGTTWVTDTQYF.

V usage is TRBV27 and J usage is TRBJ2-2; D not resolved. The CDR3 covers 11 residues. Germline V gene data show CDR1 as MNHEY and CDR2 as SMNVEV (reference sequence). V was cut by 11 bases and J by 1 base, with 5 bases left in between. The CDR3 DNA is TGTGCCGGGAAGAACACCGGGGAGCTGTTTTTT. This translates into CAGKNTGELFF.

The genes are TRBV7-9 and TRBJ2-7; 8 bases agree with TRBD2. Germline CDR1 reads SEHNR; CDR2 reads FQNEAQ (reference sequence). The length of the CDR3 is 14 residues. V dropped 5 bases and J dropped 5; count of bases not matched to a gene: 8. The CDR3 nucleotides read TGTGCCAGCAGCCTACAAGCGGGAGAAAACGAGCAGTACTTC. Protein sequence: CASSLQAGENEQYF. Drawing the rest from reference TRBV7-9 and TRBJ2-7, the complete variable domain is DTGVSQNPRHKITKRGQNVTFRCDPISEHNRLYWYRQTLGQGPEFLTYFQNEAQLEKSRLLSDRFSAERPKGSFSTLEIQRTEQGDSAMYLCASSLQAGENEQYFGPGTRLTVT.

The sample holds a few counts of this clone. The J gene is TRBJ2-2, the V gene TRBV11-2, with 8 bases fitting TRBD1. This CDR3 is 16 amino acids long. V was pared by 6 bases and J by 1 base, with 7 bases of the junction left unmatched. Germline values: CDR1 SGHAT, CDR2 FQNNGV. The CDR3 loop reads CASRRPGTGNTGELFF. CDR3 nucleotides: TGTGCCAGCAGGCGGCCCGGGACAGGGAACACCGGGGAGCTGTTTTTT.

The chain has TRBV6-1 and TRBJ1-1; D is unclear. CDR1 and CDR2 (germline): MNHNS, SASEGT. The CDR3 totals 14 residues. V lost 4 bases and J lost 1, with 10 bases in between. The CDR3 region is CASSGGLRNTEAFF. The CDR3 nucleotides read TGTGCCAGCAGTGGCGGGCTCCGGAACACTGAAGCTTTCTTT.

The V and J genes are TRBV4-1 and TRBJ2-7; D might be TRBD1 (5 bases). CDR1 is MGHRA, CDR2 YSYEKL, per germline. V lost 0 bases and J lost 2, with 11 bases in between. There are 15 residues in the CDR3. The CDR3 DNA reads TGCGCCAGCAGCCAAGAGAAGGGGCCTACCTACGAGCAGTACTTC. It translates to CASSQEKGPTYEQYF.